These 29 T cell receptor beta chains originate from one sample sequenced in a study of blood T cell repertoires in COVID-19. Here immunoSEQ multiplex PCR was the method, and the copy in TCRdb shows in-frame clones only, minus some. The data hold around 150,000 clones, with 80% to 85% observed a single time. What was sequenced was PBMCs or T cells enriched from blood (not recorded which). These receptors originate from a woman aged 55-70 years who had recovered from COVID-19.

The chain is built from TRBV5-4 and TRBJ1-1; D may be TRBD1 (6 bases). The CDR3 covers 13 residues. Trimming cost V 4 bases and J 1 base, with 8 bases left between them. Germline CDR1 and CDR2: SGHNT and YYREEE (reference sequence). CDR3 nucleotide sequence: TGTGCCAGCAGCCAGGGGTCGAACACTGAAGCTTTCTTT. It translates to CASSQGSNTEAFF.

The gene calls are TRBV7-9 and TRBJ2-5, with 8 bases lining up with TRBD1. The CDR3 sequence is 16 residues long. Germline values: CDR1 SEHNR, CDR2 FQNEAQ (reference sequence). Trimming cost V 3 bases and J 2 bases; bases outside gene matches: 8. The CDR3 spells CASSFTPRTGQETQYF. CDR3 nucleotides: TGTGCCAGCAGCTTCACCCCCCGGACAGGGCAAGAGACCCAGTACTTC.

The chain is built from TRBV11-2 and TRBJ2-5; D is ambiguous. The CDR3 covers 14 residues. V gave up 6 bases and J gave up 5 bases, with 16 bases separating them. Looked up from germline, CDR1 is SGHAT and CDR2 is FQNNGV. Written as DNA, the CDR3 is TGTGCCAGCAGTCCCCGGCAGGTAATGGAGACCCAGTACTTC. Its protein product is CASSPRQVMETQYF. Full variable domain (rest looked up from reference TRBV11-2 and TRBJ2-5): EAGVAQSPRYKIIEKRQSVAFWCNPISGHATLYWYQQILGQGPKLLIQFQNNGVVDDSQLPKDRFSAERLKGVDSTLKIQPAKLEDSAVYLCASSPRQVMETQYFGPGTRLLVL.

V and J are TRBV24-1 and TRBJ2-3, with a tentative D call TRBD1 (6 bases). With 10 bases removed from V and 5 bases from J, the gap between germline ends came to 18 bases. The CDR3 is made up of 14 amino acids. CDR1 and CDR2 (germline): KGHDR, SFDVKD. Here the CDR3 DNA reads TGTGCCACTTCACACCCACAGGGAGAAGATACGCAGTATTTT. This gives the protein CATSHPQGEDTQYF.

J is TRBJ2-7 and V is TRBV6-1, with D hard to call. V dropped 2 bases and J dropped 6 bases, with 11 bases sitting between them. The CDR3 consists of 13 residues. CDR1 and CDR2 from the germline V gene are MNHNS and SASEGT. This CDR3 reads CASSETRVREQYF. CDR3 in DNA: TGTGCCAGCAGTGAAACCCGGGTACGCGAGCAGTACTTC.

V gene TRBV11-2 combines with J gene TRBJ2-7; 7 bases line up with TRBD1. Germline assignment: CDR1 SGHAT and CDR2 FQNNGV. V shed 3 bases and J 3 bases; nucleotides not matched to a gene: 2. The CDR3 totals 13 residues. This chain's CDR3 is CASSLTGHYEQYF. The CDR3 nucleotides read TGTGCCAGCAGCTTGACAGGGCACTACGAGCAGTACTTC.

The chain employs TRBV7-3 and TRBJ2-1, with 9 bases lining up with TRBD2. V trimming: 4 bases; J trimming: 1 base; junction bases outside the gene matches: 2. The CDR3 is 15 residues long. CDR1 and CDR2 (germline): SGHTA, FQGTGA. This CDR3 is CASSSLAGSYNEQFF. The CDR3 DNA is TGTGCCAGCAGCTCCCTAGCGGGATCCTACAATGAGCAGTTCTTC.

This chain's CDR3 is CASSLGTGGGSYEQYF. CDR3 in DNA: TGTGCCAGCAGCCTAGGTACAGGGGGCGGATCCTACGAGCAGTACTTC. The rearrangement joins TRBV7-2 to TRBJ2-7, with TRBD1 matching 9 bases. The CDR3 covers 16 residues. Unmatched junction bases numbered 9, after V lost 5 bases and J lost 1 base. CDR1 SGHTA and CDR2 FQGNSA come from the germline V gene.

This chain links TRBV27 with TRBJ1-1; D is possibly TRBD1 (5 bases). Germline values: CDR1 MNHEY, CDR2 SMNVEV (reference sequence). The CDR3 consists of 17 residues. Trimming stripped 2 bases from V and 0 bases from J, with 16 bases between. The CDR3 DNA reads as TGTGCCAGCAGTTTACCCTTCGACAGTAAGGTGAACACTGAAGCTTTCTTT. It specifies CASSLPFDSKVNTEAFF.

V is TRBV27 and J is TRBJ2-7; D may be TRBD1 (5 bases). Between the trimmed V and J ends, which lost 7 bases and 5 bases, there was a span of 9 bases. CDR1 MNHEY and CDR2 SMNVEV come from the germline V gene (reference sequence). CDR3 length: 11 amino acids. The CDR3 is CASTGKNEQYF. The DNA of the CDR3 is TGTGCCAGCACAGGGAAAAACGAGCAGTACTTC.

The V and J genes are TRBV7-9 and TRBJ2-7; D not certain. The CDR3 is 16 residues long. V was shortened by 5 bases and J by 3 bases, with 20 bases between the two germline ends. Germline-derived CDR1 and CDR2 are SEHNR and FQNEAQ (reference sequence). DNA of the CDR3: TGTGCCAGCAGCACCCTCGCAGGTCGAGTTTTCTACGAGCAGTACTTC. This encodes CASSTLAGRVFYEQYF.

CDR3 bases: TGTGCCAGCTCGGGACAGCTTAATTCACCCCTCCACTTT. Translated, it gives CASSGQLNSPLHF. The V call is TRBV25-1, the J call TRBJ1-6; 7 nucleotides match TRBD1. The junction had 4 bases not matched to a gene; V was cut back by 8 bases and J by 6 bases. Germline CDR1 MGHDK, CDR2 SYGVNS. The CDR3 totals 13 residues.

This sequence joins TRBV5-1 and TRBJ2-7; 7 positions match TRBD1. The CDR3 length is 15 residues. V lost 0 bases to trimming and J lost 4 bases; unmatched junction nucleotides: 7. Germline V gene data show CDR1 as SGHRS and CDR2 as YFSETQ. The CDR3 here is CASSLAPGQPYEQYF. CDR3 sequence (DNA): TGCGCCAGCAGCTTGGCCCCGGGACAGCCTTACGAGCAGTACTTC.

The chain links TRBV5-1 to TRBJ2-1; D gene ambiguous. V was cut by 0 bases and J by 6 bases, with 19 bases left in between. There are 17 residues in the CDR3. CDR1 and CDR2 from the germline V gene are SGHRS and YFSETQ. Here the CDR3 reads CASSLASVALSINEQFF. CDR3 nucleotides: TGCGCCAGCAGCTTGGCCAGCGTAGCCCTAAGTATCAATGAGCAGTTCTTC.

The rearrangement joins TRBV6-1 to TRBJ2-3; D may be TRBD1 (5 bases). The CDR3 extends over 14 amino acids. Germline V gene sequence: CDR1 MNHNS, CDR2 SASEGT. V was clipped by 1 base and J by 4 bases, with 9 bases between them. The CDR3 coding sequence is TGTGCCAGCAGTGAAGGTTTAGGGGCAGATACGCAGTATTTT. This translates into CASSEGLGADTQYF.

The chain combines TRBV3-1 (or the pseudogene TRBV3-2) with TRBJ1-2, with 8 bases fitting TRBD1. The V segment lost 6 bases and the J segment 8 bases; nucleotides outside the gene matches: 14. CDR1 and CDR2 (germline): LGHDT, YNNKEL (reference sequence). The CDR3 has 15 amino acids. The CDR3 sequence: CASRGMDREGGGYTF. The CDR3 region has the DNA TGTGCCAGCAGGGGGATGGACAGGGAGGGTGGAGGCTACACCTTC.

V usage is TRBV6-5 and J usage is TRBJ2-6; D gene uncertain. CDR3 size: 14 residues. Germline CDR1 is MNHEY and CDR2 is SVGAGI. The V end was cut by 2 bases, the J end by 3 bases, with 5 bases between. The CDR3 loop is CASSYRYGANVLTF. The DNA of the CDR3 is TGTGCCAGCAGTTACCGCTATGGGGCCAACGTCCTGACTTTC.

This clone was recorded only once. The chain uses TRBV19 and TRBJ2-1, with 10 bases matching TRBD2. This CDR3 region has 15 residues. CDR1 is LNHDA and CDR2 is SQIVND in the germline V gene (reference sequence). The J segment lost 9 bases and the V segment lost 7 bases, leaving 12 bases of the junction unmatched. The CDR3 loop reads CASKALAGAGVEQFF. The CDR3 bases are TGTGCCAGTAAGGCTCTAGCGGGAGCGGGGGTTGAGCAGTTCTTC.

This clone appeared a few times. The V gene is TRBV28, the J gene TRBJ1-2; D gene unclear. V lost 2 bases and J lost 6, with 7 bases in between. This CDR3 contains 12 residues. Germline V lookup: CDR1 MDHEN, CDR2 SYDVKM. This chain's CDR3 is CASSLRLNGYTF. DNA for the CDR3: TGTGCCAGCAGTTTAAGACTTAATGGCTACACCTTC.

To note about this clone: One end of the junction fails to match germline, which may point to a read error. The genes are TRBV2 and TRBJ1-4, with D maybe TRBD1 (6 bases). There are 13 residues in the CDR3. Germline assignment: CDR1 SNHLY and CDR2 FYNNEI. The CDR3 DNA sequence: TGTGCCAGCACCCGAGACAGGACGAAAAACCTGTTTTTT. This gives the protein CASTRDRTKNLFF. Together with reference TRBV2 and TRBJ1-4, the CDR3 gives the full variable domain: EPEVTQTPSHQVTQMGQEVILRCVPISNHLYFYWYRQILGQKVEFLVSFYNNEISEKSEIFDDQFSVERPDGSNFTLKIRSTKLEDSAMYFCASTRDRTKNLFFGSGTQLSVL.

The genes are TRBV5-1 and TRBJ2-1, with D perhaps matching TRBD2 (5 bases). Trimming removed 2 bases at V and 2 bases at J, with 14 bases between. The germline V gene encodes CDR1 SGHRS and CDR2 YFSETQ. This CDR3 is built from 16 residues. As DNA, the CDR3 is TGCGCCAGCAGCTTCCAGGAGGCTGGGGCCTACAATGAGCAGTTCTTC. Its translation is CASSFQEAGAYNEQFF.

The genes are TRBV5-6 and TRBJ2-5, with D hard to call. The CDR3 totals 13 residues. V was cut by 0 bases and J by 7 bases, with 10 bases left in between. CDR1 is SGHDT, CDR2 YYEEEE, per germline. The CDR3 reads CASSLVVTGTQYF. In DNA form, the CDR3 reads TGTGCCAGCAGCTTGGTCGTGACTGGGACCCAGTACTTC.

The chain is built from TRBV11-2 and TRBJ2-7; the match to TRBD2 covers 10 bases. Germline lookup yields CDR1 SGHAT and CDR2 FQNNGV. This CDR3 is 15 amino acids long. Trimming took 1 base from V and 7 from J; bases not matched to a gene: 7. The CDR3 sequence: CASSLGLAGVKEQYF. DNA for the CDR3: TGTGCCAGCAGCTTAGGTCTAGCGGGAGTTAAGGAGCAGTACTTC.

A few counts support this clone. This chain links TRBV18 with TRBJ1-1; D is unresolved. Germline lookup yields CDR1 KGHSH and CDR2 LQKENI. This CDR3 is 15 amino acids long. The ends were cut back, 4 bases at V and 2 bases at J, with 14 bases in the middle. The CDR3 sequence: CASSLEYGINTEAFF. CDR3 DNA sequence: TGTGCCAGCTCACTTGAGTACGGGATAAACACTGAAGCTTTCTTT.

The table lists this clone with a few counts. CDR3 in amino acids: CASSRGGYEQYF. The CDR3 coding sequence is TGTGCCAGCAGCAGGGGCGGTTACGAGCAGTACTTC. The rearrangement uses TRBV12-3 or TRBV12-4 and TRBJ2-7; D is perhaps TRBD1 (6 bases). CDR3 length equals 12 residues. V lost 6 bases and J 4 bases, leaving 10 bases between the germline ends.

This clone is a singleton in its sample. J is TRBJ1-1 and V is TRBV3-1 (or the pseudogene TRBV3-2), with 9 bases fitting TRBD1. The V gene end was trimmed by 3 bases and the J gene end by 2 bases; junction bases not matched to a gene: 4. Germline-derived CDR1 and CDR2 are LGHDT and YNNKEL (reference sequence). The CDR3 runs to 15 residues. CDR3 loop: CASSHPGQGNTEAFF. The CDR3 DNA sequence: TGTGCCAGCAGCCACCCGGGACAGGGAAACACTGAAGCTTTCTTT.

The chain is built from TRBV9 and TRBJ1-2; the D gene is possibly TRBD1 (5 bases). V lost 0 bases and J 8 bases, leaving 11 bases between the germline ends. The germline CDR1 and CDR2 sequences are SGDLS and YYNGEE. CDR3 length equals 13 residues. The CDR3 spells CASSVVGASGYTF. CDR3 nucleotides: TGTGCCAGCAGCGTAGTAGGGGCATCAGGCTACACCTTC.

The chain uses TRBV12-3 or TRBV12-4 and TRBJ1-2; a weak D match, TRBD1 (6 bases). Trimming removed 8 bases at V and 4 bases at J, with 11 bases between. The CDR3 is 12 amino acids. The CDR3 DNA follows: TGTGCCAGCTCTGACAGGTTCTATGGCTACACCTTC. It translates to CASSDRFYGYTF.

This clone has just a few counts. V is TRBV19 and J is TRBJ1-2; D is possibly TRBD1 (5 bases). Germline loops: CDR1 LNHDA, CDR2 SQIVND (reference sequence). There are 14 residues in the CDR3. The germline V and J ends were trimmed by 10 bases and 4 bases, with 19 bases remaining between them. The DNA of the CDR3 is TGTGCCACCCATCCCCAGGGACTAATCTATGGCTACACCTTC. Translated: CATHPQGLIYGYTF.